Sequencing of this T cell receptor beta chain was carried out in a study of blood T cells in healthy people across ages. V dropped 8 bases and J dropped 4 bases, with 20 bases sitting between them. CDR1 and CDR2 from the germline V gene are ENHRY and SYGVKD. The CDR3 length is 15 residues. The authors ran a second PCR of 7 to 11 cycles using a sample-barcoded 5' primer and a J-beta primer mix. A template-switch adaptor with 12 random nucleotides tagged each cDNA molecule. TCRdb re-derived calls from the 5' RACE reads in MiXCR, one entry per CDR3 protein. The sample lists around 1.5 million distinct CDR3 sequences; about 35% were seen once.

This chain links TRBV10-3 with TRBJ1-1, with no clear D. This receptor was taken from a woman aged 25 to 39 in good health. The sequenced material came from blood. CDR3 loop: CAISRGVEDGTEAFF. The DNA for the CDR3 is TGTGCCATCTCCCGGGGAGTGGAAGACGGCACTGAAGCTTTCTTT.